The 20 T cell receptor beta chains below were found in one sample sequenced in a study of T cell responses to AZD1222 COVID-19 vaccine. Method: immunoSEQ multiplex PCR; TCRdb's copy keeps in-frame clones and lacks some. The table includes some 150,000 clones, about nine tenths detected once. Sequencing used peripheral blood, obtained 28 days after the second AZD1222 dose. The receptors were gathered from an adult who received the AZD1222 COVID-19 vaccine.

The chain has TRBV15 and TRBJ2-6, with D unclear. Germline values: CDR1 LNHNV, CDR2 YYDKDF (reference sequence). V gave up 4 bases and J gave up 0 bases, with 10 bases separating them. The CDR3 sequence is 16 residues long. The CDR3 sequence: CATSKWANSGANVLTF. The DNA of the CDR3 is TGTGCCACCAGCAAGTGGGCTAACTCTGGGGCCAACGTCCTGACTTTC.

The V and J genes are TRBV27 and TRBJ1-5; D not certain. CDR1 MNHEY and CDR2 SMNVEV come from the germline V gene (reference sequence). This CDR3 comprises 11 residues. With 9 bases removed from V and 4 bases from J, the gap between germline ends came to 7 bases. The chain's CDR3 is CASGLNQPQHF. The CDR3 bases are TGTGCCAGTGGATTAAATCAGCCCCAGCATTTT.

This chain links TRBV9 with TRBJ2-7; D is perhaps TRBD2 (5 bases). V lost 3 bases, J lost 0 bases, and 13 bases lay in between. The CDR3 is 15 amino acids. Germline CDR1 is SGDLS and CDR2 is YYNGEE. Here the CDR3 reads CASSEVASSSYEQYF. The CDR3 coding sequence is TGTGCCAGCAGCGAGGTAGCGAGTAGCTCCTACGAGCAGTACTTC.

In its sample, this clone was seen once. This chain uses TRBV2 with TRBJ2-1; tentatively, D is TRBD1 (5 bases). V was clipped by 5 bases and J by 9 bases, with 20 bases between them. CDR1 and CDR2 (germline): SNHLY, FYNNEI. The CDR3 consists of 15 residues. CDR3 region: CASSTGPGWMGEQFF. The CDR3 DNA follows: TGTGCCAGCAGTACTGGCCCAGGGTGGATGGGTGAGCAGTTCTTC. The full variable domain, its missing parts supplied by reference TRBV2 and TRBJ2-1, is EPEVTQTPSHQVTQMGQEVILRCVPISNHLYFYWYRQILGQKVEFLVSFYNNEISEKSEIFDDQFSVERPDGSNFTLKIRSTKLEDSAMYFCASSTGPGWMGEQFFGPGTRLTVL.

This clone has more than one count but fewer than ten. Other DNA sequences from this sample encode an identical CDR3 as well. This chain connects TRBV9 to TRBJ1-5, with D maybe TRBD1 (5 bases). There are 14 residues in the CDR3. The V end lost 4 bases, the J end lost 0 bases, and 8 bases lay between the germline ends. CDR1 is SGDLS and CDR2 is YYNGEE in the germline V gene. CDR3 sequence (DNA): TGTGCCAGCAGCAGGGGAGCTAGCAATCAGCCCCAGCATTTT. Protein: CASSRGASNQPQHF.

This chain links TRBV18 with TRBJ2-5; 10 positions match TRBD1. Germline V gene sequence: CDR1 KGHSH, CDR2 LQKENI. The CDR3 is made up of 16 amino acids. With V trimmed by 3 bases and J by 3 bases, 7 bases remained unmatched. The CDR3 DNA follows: TGTGCCAGCTCACCGCTGGCAGGACAGGGGGAAGAGACCCAGTACTTC. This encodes CASSPLAGQGEETQYF.

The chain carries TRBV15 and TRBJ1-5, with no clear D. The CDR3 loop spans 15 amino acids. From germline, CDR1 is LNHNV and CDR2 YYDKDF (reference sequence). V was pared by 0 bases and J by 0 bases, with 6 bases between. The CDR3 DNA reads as TGTGCCACCAGCAGAGATCAGTATAGCAATCAGCCCCAGCATTTT. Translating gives CATSRDQYSNQPQHF.

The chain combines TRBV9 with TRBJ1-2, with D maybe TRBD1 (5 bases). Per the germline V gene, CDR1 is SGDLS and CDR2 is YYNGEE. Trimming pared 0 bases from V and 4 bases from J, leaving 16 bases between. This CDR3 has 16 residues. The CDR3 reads CASSVEGGERAYGYTF. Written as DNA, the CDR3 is TGTGCCAGCAGCGTAGAAGGAGGGGAGCGGGCCTATGGCTACACCTTC.

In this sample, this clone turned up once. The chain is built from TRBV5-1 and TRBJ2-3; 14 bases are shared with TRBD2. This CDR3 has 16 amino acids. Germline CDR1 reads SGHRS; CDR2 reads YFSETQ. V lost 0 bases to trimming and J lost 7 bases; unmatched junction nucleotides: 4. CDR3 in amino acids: CASSLEGLAGVNTQYF. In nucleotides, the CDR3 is TGCGCCAGCAGCTTGGAGGGACTAGCGGGAGTTAATACGCAGTATTTT.

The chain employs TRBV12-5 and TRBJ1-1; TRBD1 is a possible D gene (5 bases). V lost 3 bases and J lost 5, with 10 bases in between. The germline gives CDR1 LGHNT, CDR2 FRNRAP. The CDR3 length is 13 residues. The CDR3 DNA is TGTGCTAGTGGTTTTGGGGGGGGGACTGAAGCTTTCTTT. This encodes CASGFGGGTEAFF.

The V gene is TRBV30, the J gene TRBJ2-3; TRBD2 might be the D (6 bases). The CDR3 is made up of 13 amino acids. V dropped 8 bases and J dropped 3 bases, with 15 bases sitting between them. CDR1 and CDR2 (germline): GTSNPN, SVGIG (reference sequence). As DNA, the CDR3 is TGTGCCAAAAATCGGAGGGGTACAGATACGCAGTATTTT. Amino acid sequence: CAKNRRGTDTQYF.

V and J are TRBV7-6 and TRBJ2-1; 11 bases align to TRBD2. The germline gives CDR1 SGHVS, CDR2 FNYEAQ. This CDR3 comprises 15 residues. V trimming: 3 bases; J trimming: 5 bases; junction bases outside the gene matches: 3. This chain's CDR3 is CASSFGTSGNNEQFF. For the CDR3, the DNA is TGTGCCAGCAGCTTTGGGACTAGCGGTAACAATGAGCAGTTCTTC.

This CDR3 is CASSGQTAAQHF. CDR3 DNA: TGTGCCAGTAGTGGTCAGACGGCGGCCCAGCATTTT. The chain links TRBV19 to TRBJ1-5; D remains ambiguous. The V end was cut by 5 bases, the J end by 11 bases, with 13 bases between. Looked up from germline, CDR1 is LNHDA and CDR2 is SQIVND (reference sequence). The CDR3 runs to 12 residues. The full variable domain, in which reference TRBV19 and TRBJ1-5 provide the parts outside the CDR3, is DGGITQSPKYLFRKEGQNVTLSCEQNLNHDAMYWYRQDPGQGLRLIYYSQIVNDFQKGDIAEGYSVSREKKESFPLTVTSAQKNPTAFYLCASSGQTAAQHFGDGTRLSIL.

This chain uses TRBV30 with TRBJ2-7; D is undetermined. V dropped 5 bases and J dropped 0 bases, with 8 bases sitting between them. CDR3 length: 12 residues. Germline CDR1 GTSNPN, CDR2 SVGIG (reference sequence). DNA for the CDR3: TGTGCCTGGGAGCGTAGCTCCTACGAGCAGTACTTC. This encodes CAWERSSYEQYF.

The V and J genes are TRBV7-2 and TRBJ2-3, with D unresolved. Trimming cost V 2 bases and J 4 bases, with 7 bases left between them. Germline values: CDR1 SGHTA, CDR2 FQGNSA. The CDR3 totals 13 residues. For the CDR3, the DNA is TGTGCCAGCAGCTTAATCAAGGCAGATACGCAGTATTTT. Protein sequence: CASSLIKADTQYF.

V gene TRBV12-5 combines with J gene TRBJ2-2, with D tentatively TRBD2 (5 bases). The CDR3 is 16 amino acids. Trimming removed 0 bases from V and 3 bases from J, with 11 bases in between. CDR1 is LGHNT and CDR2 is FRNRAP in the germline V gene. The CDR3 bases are TGTGCTAGTGGTTTGGTACCCTCCGGGGACACCGGGGAGCTGTTTTTT. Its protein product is CASGLVPSGDTGELFF.

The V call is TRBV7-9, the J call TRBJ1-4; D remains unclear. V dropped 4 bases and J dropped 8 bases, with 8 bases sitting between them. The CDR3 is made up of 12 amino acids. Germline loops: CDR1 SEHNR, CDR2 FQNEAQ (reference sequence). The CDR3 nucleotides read TGTGCCAGCAGCTCGTATGGGGAAAAACTGTTTTTT. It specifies CASSSYGEKLFF.

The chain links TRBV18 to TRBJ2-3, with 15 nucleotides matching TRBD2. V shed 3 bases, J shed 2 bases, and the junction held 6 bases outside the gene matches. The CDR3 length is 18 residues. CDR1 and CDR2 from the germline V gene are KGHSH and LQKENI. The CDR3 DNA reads TGTGCCAGCTCACCCCGCGGACTAGCGGGAGGGGTCACAGATACGCAGTATTTT. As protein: CASSPRGLAGGVTDTQYF.

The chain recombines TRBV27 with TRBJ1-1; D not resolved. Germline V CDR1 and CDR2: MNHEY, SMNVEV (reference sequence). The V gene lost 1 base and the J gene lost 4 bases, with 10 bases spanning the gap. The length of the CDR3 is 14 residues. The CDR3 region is CASSLWGEGTEAFF. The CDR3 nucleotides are TGTGCCAGCAGTTTATGGGGTGAGGGCACTGAAGCTTTCTTT.

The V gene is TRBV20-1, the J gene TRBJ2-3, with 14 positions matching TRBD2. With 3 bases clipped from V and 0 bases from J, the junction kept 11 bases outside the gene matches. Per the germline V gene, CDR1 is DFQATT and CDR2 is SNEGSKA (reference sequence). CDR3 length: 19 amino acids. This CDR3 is CSASRPTSGRASSTDTQYF. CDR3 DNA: TGCAGTGCTAGTAGACCGACTAGCGGGAGGGCCTCTAGCACAGATACGCAGTATTTT.